This entry lists 30 T cell receptor beta chains sequenced from one sample in a study of spatial heterogeneity in lung cancer. TCRdb reanalysed the 5' RACE reads using MiXCR and keeps one entry per CDR3 protein. The data hold 4,000 to 5,500 distinct CDR3 sequences, with roughly 8.7% observed a single time. No cognate antigen is known for these TCRs. Findings and limits, study-wide: Mutation tallies in tumors tracked expanded intratumoral alpha and beta TCR counts.

The time point denotes: sample taken at primary tumor resection. Sequences were derived from lung tumor tissue, sampled at surgery. The receptors were gathered from a female donor with early-stage non-small cell lung cancer.

Relative to its sample, this clonotype is medium-sized. This rearrangement joins TRBV7-2 to TRBJ2-5, with TRBD1 as a possible D gene (7 bases). This CDR3 comprises 15 residues. Trimming took off 2 bases at V and 4 bases at J, with 14 bases between the two ends. Germline V lookup: CDR1 SGHTA, CDR2 FQGNSA. The CDR3 nucleotides are TGTGCCAGCAGCTTACCAGGAGGGGGCGCAGAGACCCAGTACTTC. Its protein is CASSLPGGGAETQYF.

By share, this clonotype counts as large. The chain joins TRBV11-1 to TRBJ2-5, with D perhaps TRBD1 (6 bases). This CDR3 contains 15 residues. Between the trimmed V and J ends, which lost 5 bases and 1 base, there was a span of 14 bases. Germline V lookup: CDR1 SGHAT, CDR2 FQDESV (reference sequence). CDR3 sequence reads: CASSAANRAQETQYF. DNA for the CDR3: TGTGCCAGCAGCGCAGCGAACAGGGCCCAAGAGACCCAGTACTTC. Combining the CDR3 with reference TRBV11-1 and TRBJ2-5 gives the whole variable domain EAEVAQSPRYKITEKSQAVAFWCDPISGHATLYWYRQILGQGPELLVQFQDESVVDDSQLPKDRFSAERLKGVDSTLKIQPAELGDSAMYLCASSAANRAQETQYFGPGTRLLVL.

This clonotype showed up many times. The V gene is TRBV11-2, the J gene TRBJ2-1; 11 bases fit TRBD2. V trimming: 5 bases; J trimming: 0 bases; junction bases outside the gene matches: 3. This CDR3 spans 16 amino acids. Germline V gene sequence: CDR1 SGHAT, CDR2 FQNNGV. CDR3 coding DNA: TGTGCCAGCAGCCGTACTAGCGGGAGCTCCTACAATGAGCAGTTCTTC. As protein: CASSRTSGSSYNEQFF.

The rearrangement links TRBV11-2 to TRBJ2-3; no firm D call. Germline values: CDR1 SGHAT, CDR2 FQNNGV. This CDR3 comprises 13 residues. Trimming shortened V by 6 bases and J by 7 bases, and 14 bases separated the two germline ends. CDR3 amino acids: CASSSDFGNTQYF. The DNA of the CDR3 is TGTGCCAGCAGTAGTGATTTTGGCAATACGCAGTATTTT.

V gene TRBV4-1 combines with J gene TRBJ2-2; no clear D. The germline V and J ends were trimmed by 4 bases and 4 bases, with 10 bases remaining between them. CDR1 MGHRA and CDR2 YSYEKL come from the germline V gene. The CDR3 spans 14 residues. The CDR3 DNA reads as TGCGCCAGCAGCCGGGAAGGCCTCACCGGGGAGCTGTTTTTT. Protein: CASSREGLTGELFF.

This clonotype rates as large. The chain links TRBV11-1 to TRBJ2-1; maybe TRBD1 (5 bases). The CDR3 totals 15 residues. Trimming removed 5 bases at V and 5 bases at J, with 16 bases between. Per the germline V gene, CDR1 is SGHAT and CDR2 is FQDESV (reference sequence). The CDR3 protein is CASSLGDRTHNEQFF. Here the CDR3 DNA reads TGTGCCAGCAGCCTAGGGGATAGAACACACAATGAGCAGTTCTTC.

This clonotype was recorded at least ten times. The chain combines TRBV28 with TRBJ2-5; maybe TRBD2 (5 bases). The CDR3 extends over 12 amino acids. The V gene lost 2 bases and the J gene lost 7 bases, with 8 bases spanning the gap. CDR1 is MDHEN, CDR2 SYDVKM, per germline. The CDR3 nucleotides are TGTGCCAGCAGTTTAGGCGAGGGGACCCAGTACTTC. Its protein product is CASSLGEGTQYF. Combining the CDR3 with reference TRBV28 and TRBJ2-5 gives the whole variable domain DVKVTQSSRYLVKRTGEKVFLECVQDMDHENMFWYRQDPGLGLRLIYFSYDVKMKEKGDIPEGYSVSREKKERFSLILESASTNQTSMYLCASSLGEGTQYFGPGTRLLVL.

This clonotype was found a few times. J is TRBJ1-4 and V is TRBV10-3; no firm D call. The CDR3 covers 16 residues. Between the trimmed V and J ends, which lost 2 bases and 1 base, there was a span of 11 bases. Per the germline V gene, CDR1 is ENHRY and CDR2 is SYGVKD. The CDR3 DNA reads TGTGCCATCAGTGAGCTAAAGCCTGTAACTAATGAAAAACTGTTTTTT. Its translation: CAISELKPVTNEKLFF.

This clonotype counts as medium-sized. The chain joins TRBV11-2 to TRBJ2-3; tentatively, D is TRBD1 or TRBD2 (5 bases each). V was pared by 4 bases and J by 6 bases, with 11 bases between. The CDR3 sequence is 13 residues long. In germline, CDR1 is SGHAT, CDR2 FQNNGV. The CDR3 is CASSWTEGDTQYF. The CDR3 DNA reads TGTGCCAGCAGCTGGACCGAGGGGGATACGCAGTATTTT.

Within the sample, this clonotype is medium-sized (0.01 to 0.1%). This chain links TRBV11-2 with TRBJ2-2; no firm D call. V was pared by 1 base and J by 7 bases, with 4 bases between. The CDR3 consists of 12 residues. Germline loops: CDR1 SGHAT, CDR2 FQNNGV. The CDR3 sequence is CASSLGVGELFF. The CDR3 region has the DNA TGTGCCAGCAGCTTAGGGGTCGGGGAGCTGTTTTTT.

Within the sample, this clonotype is medium-sized. The chain is built from TRBV28 and TRBJ1-1; D is undetermined. Germline V CDR1 and CDR2: MDHEN, SYDVKM. The CDR3 is 12 residues long. V was pared by 6 bases and J by 8 bases, with 13 bases between. CDR3 sequence (DNA): TGTGCCAGCAGGATGTTGAACAAGGAAGCTTTCTTT. Its protein is CASRMLNKEAFF.

The chain has TRBV18 and TRBJ2-7; TRBD1 aligns across 8 bases. The germline gives CDR1 KGHSH, CDR2 LQKENI. Trimming removed 2 bases from V and 2 bases from J; junction bases left unmatched: 2. The CDR3 is 14 amino acids. The CDR3 is CASSPGTGPYEQYF. The CDR3, as DNA: TGTGCCAGCTCACCAGGGACAGGCCCCTACGAGCAGTACTTC.

The chain has TRBV6-2 or TRBV6-3 and TRBJ2-3; 10 nucleotides line up with TRBD2. With V trimmed by 2 bases and J by 4 bases, 12 bases remained unmatched. The CDR3 consists of 18 residues. Germline-derived CDR1 and CDR2 are MNHEY and SVGEGT. CDR3 protein: CASSYGLAGEDRPDTQYF. CDR3 bases: TGTGCCAGCAGTTACGGGCTAGCGGGGGAAGATCGCCCAGATACGCAGTATTTT.

The CDR3 sequence: CASSLADLWDTQYF. In DNA, the CDR3 is TGCGCCAGCAGCTTGGCCGATCTGTGGGATACGCAGTATTTT. The genes are TRBV5-1 and TRBJ2-3; D is unresolved. Trimming removed 0 bases at V and 6 bases at J, with 11 bases between. Looked up from germline, CDR1 is SGHRS and CDR2 is YFSETQ. This CDR3 region has 14 residues.

This clonotype is termed medium-sized. This chain connects TRBV3-1 to TRBJ1-1; 8 bases match TRBD1. The CDR3 totals 16 residues. V shed 1 base, J shed 0 bases, and the junction held 4 bases outside the gene matches. Per germline, CDR1 LGHDT and CDR2 YNNKEL (reference sequence). The CDR3 spells CASSQGPRGLNTEAFF. The CDR3 coding sequence is TGTGCCAGCAGCCAAGGCCCCAGGGGGCTGAACACTGAAGCTTTCTTT.

V and J are TRBV7-2 and TRBJ2-4, with D tentatively TRBD1 or TRBD2 (6 bases each). Trimming stripped 0 bases from V and 6 bases from J, with 12 bases between. Germline V gene sequence: CDR1 SGHTA, CDR2 FQGNSA. CDR3 length: 15 amino acids. In nucleotides, the CDR3 is TGTGCCAGCAGCTTAGCGCCGGGGGCCCCAAACATTCAGTACTTC. Its translation is CASSLAPGAPNIQYF.

This clonotype showed up just a few times. J is TRBJ2-1 and V is TRBV7-2, with 12 bases lining up with TRBD2. There are 15 residues in the CDR3. Trimming cost V 6 bases and J 5 bases; bases outside gene matches: 5. CDR1 SGHTA and CDR2 FQGNSA come from the germline V gene. The CDR3 coding sequence is TGTGCCAGCAGGCGACTAGCGGGGGATAACAATGAGCAGTTCTTC. It specifies CASRRLAGDNNEQFF.

This clonotype is termed medium-sized (0.01 to 0.1%). This chain uses TRBV20-1 with TRBJ1-6; TRBD1 matches 9 bases. The V segment lost 5 bases and the J segment 7 bases; nucleotides outside the gene matches: 12. Germline values: CDR1 DFQATT, CDR2 SNEGSKA (reference sequence). The CDR3 is made up of 16 amino acids. The CDR3 loop reads CSAPTLGTGRNSPLHF. DNA of the CDR3: TGCAGTGCTCCAACCCTCGGGACAGGGCGAAATTCACCCCTCCACTTT.

The sample holds a few counts of this clonotype. This rearrangement joins TRBV6-2 or TRBV6-3 to TRBJ2-1; the match to TRBD2 covers 10 bases. This CDR3 comprises 15 residues. Unmatched junction bases numbered 5, after V lost 5 bases and J lost 4 bases. Germline V CDR1 and CDR2: MNHEY, SVGEGT. The CDR3 region has the DNA TGTGCCAGCAGTAGTCAACTAGCGGGGTACAATGAGCAGTTCTTC. Amino acid sequence: CASSSQLAGYNEQFF.

This clonotype ranks as medium-sized. This chain joins TRBV2 and TRBJ1-2, with D possibly matching TRBD1 (6 bases). The V gene's germline CDR1 is SNHLY and CDR2 FYNNEI. This CDR3 is built from 13 residues. Trimming cost V 5 bases and J 8 bases, with 15 bases left between them. The CDR3 nucleotides are TGTGCCAGCAGTCCCGGGGGGGCGGTCGGCTACACCTTC. This gives the protein CASSPGGAVGYTF.

V usage is TRBV6-2 or TRBV6-3 and J usage is TRBJ1-5; D perhaps matches TRBD1 (6 bases). V was trimmed by 6 bases and J by 7 bases, leaving 16 bases between them. Per germline, CDR1 MNHEY and CDR2 SVGEGT. This CDR3 comprises 14 residues. CDR3 protein: CASSQYGGRQPQHF. CDR3 nucleotide sequence: TGTGCCAGCAGCCAGTACGGGGGCCGGCAGCCCCAGCATTTT.

There are a few counts of this clonotype. The chain has TRBV18 and TRBJ1-4; 9 nucleotides match TRBD1. This CDR3 comprises 13 residues. Per the germline V gene, CDR1 is KGHSH and CDR2 is LQKENI. Germline trimming cut 8 bases from V and 8 bases from J; bases unmatched to any gene: 6. The CDR3 loop reads CASARDRDEKLFF. Written as DNA, the CDR3 is TGTGCCAGCGCCCGGGACAGGGACGAAAAACTGTTTTTT.

The chain employs TRBV5-1 and TRBJ2-2; TRBD2 might be the D (7 bases). The ends were cut back, 4 bases at V and 6 bases at J, with 34 bases in the middle. CDR3 length: 21 residues. Germline CDR1 SGHRS, CDR2 YFSETQ. CDR3 protein: CASSGRPGAGTLGGPSGELFF. The CDR3 DNA is TGCGCCAGCAGCGGACGCCCCGGGGCAGGGACCCTCGGGGGGCCTTCCGGGGAGCTGTTTTTT. Variable domain in full (rest from reference TRBV5-1 and TRBJ2-2): KAGVTQTPRYLIKTRGQQVTLSCSPISGHRSVSWYQQTPGQGLQFLFEYFSETQRNKGNFPGRFSGRQFSNSRSEMNVSTLELGDSALYLCASSGRPGAGTLGGPSGELFFGEGSRLTVL.

This clonotype was seen many times. The chain employs TRBV20-1 and TRBJ1-2; D uncertain. CDR1 and CDR2 (germline): DFQATT, SNEGSKA (reference sequence). Between the trimmed V and J ends, which lost 4 bases and 5 bases, there was a span of 14 bases. This CDR3 spans 13 amino acids. The CDR3 spells CSAMAREVYGYTF. CDR3 coding DNA: TGCAGTGCTATGGCCAGAGAGGTATATGGCTACACCTTC.

This clonotype ranks as medium-sized. The CDR3 loop reads CASSLGPSRTGYTF. In DNA form, the CDR3 reads TGCGCCAGCAGCTTGGGCCCCAGTCGTACGGGCTACACCTTC. The chain uses TRBV5-1 and TRBJ1-2; the D is unclear. The germline V and J ends were trimmed by 0 bases and 8 bases, with 14 bases remaining between them. The germline V gene has CDR1 SGHRS and CDR2 YFSETQ. The CDR3 covers 14 residues.

This chain uses TRBV12-3 or TRBV12-4 with TRBJ2-7; D is perhaps TRBD1 (6 bases). This CDR3 spans 13 amino acids. The ends were cut back, 3 bases at V and 7 bases at J, with 13 bases in the middle. CDR3 loop: CASSLFQGSEQYF. The CDR3 DNA sequence: TGTGCCAGCAGTTTGTTCCAGGGGAGTGAGCAGTACTTC.

This clonotype is large within its sample. The chain uses TRBV12-5 and TRBJ2-3; 7 bases align to TRBD1. After removal of 7 bases from V and 3 bases from J, the junction contained 7 bases not matched to a gene. The CDR3 loop spans 14 amino acids. Germline CDR1 is LGHNT and CDR2 is FRNRAP. The CDR3 spells CASALTGTTDTQYF. The CDR3 region has the DNA TGTGCTAGTGCCTTGACAGGGACGACAGATACGCAGTATTTT.

This clonotype has only a few counts. V usage is TRBV5-6 and J usage is TRBJ2-5; D is uncertain. CDR3 length: 13 residues. Germline V gene sequence: CDR1 SGHDT, CDR2 YYEEEE. V was trimmed by 9 bases and J by 4 bases, leaving 16 bases between them. The CDR3 reads CATTRSWGETQYF. CDR3 nucleotide sequence: TGTGCCACCACCCGGTCATGGGGAGAGACCCAGTACTTC.

The J gene is TRBJ2-1, the V gene TRBV9, with 8 bases fitting TRBD2. V trimming: 3 bases; J trimming: 1 base; junction bases outside the gene matches: 3. Germline V gene sequence: CDR1 SGDLS, CDR2 YYNGEE. The CDR3 is made up of 15 amino acids. Here the CDR3 reads CASSGGGSSYNEQFF. CDR3 nucleotide sequence: TGTGCCAGCAGCGGCGGGGGGTCGTCCTACAATGAGCAGTTCTTC.

The chain employs TRBV2 and TRBJ2-7, with unresolved D. V was trimmed by 2 bases and J by 0 bases, leaving 11 bases between them. This CDR3 has 15 residues. From germline, CDR1 is SNHLY and CDR2 FYNNEI. This CDR3 reads CASSETPGSSYEQYF. The CDR3 region has the DNA TGTGCCAGCAGTGAAACCCCCGGCAGCTCCTACGAGCAGTACTTC.